This is a list of T cell receptor beta chains from one sample in a study of beta chain features in type 1 diabetes. The method was immunoSEQ multiplex PCR; TCRdb's version includes in-frame clones alone and lacks a portion of them. The repertoire consists of about 68,000 clones, with about 50% occurring once and the leading ten covering about 0.7%. The sample consisted of central memory CD4+ T cells from blood. The receptors stem from a man aged 25-45 years with type 1 diabetes. Each CDR3 is given with its conserved first and last residue. Each record gives: CDR3 DNA, CDR3 protein, V gene, clone size, D gene, J gene. The D gene is left open where the match is weak. Only part of the rows carry a size: once, few, many, or a class if the clone is expanded.

CDR3 DNA: TGTGCCAGCAGCTTTAGCGGGAAACCCACAGATACGCAGTATTTT; CDR3 protein: CASSFSGKPTDTQYF; V gene: TRBV7-9; clone size: NA; D gene: TRBD2; J gene: TRBJ2-3
CDR3 DNA: TGTGCCAGCAGCTCCCTAGGGGGCCCTCCGACCCAGTACTTC; CDR3 protein: CASSSLGGPPTQYF; V gene: TRBV7-2; clone size: NA; D gene: TRBD1; J gene: TRBJ2-5
CDR3 DNA: TGTGCCAGCAGTGCCAGGGAGGGGTCCTACAATGAGCAGTTCTTC; CDR3 protein: CASSAREGSYNEQFF; V gene: TRBV6-1; clone size: NA; D gene: TRBD2; J gene: TRBJ2-1
CDR3 DNA: TGTGCCACGAGAGGGCAGATAAACTATGGCTACACCTTC; CDR3 protein: CATRGQINYGYTF; V gene: TRBV19; clone size: few; D gene: NA; J gene: TRBJ1-2
CDR3 DNA: TGCGCCAGCAGCGCGGGGGGGGACGTCGAGAATTCACCCCTCCACTTT; CDR3 protein: CASSAGGDVENSPLHF; V gene: TRBV5-1; clone size: NA; D gene: NA; J gene: TRBJ1-6
CDR3 DNA: TGTGCCAGCAGAGAACAGGGGGCGGAAACCGGGGAGCTGTTTTTT; CDR3 protein: CASREQGAETGELFF; V gene: TRBV9; clone size: NA; D gene: TRBD1; J gene: TRBJ2-2
CDR3 DNA: TGTGCCAGCAGCTTTGCAGGGGGGTATGGCTACACCTTC; CDR3 protein: CASSFAGGYGYTF; V gene: TRBV11-2; clone size: NA; D gene: TRBD1; J gene: TRBJ1-2
CDR3 DNA: TGCGCCAGCAGCCACGACGGCGGAGGAGTGAACAATGAGCAGTTCTTC; CDR3 protein: CASSHDGGGVNNEQFF; V gene: TRBV4-1; clone size: few; D gene: NA; J gene: TRBJ2-1
CDR3 DNA: TGTGCCTGGAGTCGCGATTCGTTTGGAAACACCATATATTTT; CDR3 protein: CAWSRDSFGNTIYF; V gene: TRBV30; clone size: NA; D gene: NA; J gene: TRBJ1-3
CDR3 DNA: TGCGCCAGCAGCTTGGTTGCTAGCGGGAGGTCGCGGGAGACCCAGTACTTC; CDR3 protein: CASSLVASGRSRETQYF; V gene: TRBV5-1; clone size: NA; D gene: TRBD2; J gene: TRBJ2-5
CDR3 DNA: TGTGCCAGCAGCTTACAGGGGAACGGCTACACCTTC; CDR3 protein: CASSLQGNGYTF; V gene: TRBV2; clone size: NA; D gene: TRBD1; J gene: TRBJ1-2
CDR3 DNA: TGCAGTGCTTACAGGGGGGAGACCCAGTACTTC; CDR3 protein: CSAYRGETQYF; V gene: TRBV20-1; clone size: once; D gene: TRBD1; J gene: TRBJ2-5
CDR3 DNA: TGTGCCAGCAGCTTAGAGGCTAGCGGGGGTGGTGAGCAGTTCTTC; CDR3 protein: CASSLEASGGGEQFF; V gene: TRBV7-6; clone size: NA; D gene: TRBD2; J gene: TRBJ2-1
CDR3 DNA: TGTGCCAGTAAGGCCGGGAGGGCTCAAGAGACCCAGTACTTC; CDR3 protein: CASKAGRAQETQYF; V gene: TRBV19; clone size: few; D gene: TRBD2; J gene: TRBJ2-5
CDR3 DNA: TGTGCCAGCAGCTTATTTGCAGGGAGGAACGGTGAGCAGTTCTTC; CDR3 protein: CASSLFAGRNGEQFF; V gene: TRBV7-9; clone size: few; D gene: NA; J gene: TRBJ2-1
CDR3 DNA: TGCGCCAGCAGAGGGACTAGCACAGATACGCAGTATTTT; CDR3 protein: CASRGTSTDTQYF; V gene: TRBV5-1; clone size: few; D gene: NA; J gene: TRBJ2-3
CDR3 DNA: TGTGCCAGCAGCTACCGACAGAGCTCCTACAATGAGCAGTTCTTC; CDR3 protein: CASSYRQSSYNEQFF; V gene: TRBV5-4; clone size: NA; D gene: NA; J gene: TRBJ2-1
CDR3 DNA: TGCGCCAGCAGCCAAGACCGGGGACTGAGGTCTGAGCAGTTCTTC; CDR3 protein: CASSQDRGLRSEQFF; V gene: TRBV4-1; clone size: medium-sized; D gene: NA; J gene: TRBJ2-1
CDR3 DNA: TGTGCCAGCAGCCCCTTTTCTTGGGGACAGAAGGCGGATACGCAGTATTTT; CDR3 protein: CASSPFSWGQKADTQYF; V gene: TRBV7-2; clone size: few; D gene: TRBD1; J gene: TRBJ2-3
CDR3 DNA: TGCGCCAGCAGCCATGGGACAGGGAATCCTGGAAACACCATATATTTT; CDR3 protein: CASSHGTGNPGNTIYF; V gene: TRBV5-1; clone size: NA; D gene: TRBD1; J gene: TRBJ1-3
CDR3 DNA: TGTGCCACTCACCCGGGACAGGGGGCAGGGAGCACTGAAGCTTTCTTT; CDR3 protein: CATHPGQGAGSTEAFF; V gene: TRBV10-3; clone size: NA; D gene: TRBD1; J gene: TRBJ1-1
CDR3 DNA: TGTGCCAGCAGCTTGAAATCACTAGCGGGGAACAATGAGCAGTTCTTC; CDR3 protein: CASSLKSLAGNNEQFF; V gene: TRBV5-4; clone size: NA; D gene: TRBD2; J gene: TRBJ2-1
CDR3 DNA: TGCGCCAGCGGGGCGGACAATGAGCAGTTCTTC; CDR3 protein: CASGADNEQFF; V gene: TRBV5-1; clone size: few; D gene: NA; J gene: TRBJ2-1
CDR3 DNA: TGTGCCAGCAGTGAACAGGGGGCGGGCACAGATACGCAGTATTTT; CDR3 protein: CASSEQGAGTDTQYF; V gene: TRBV2; clone size: few; D gene: TRBD1; J gene: TRBJ2-3
CDR3 DNA: TGTGCCAGCAGCTTGGTGGGACTAGCGGGAGTTTACGAGCAGTACTTC; CDR3 protein: CASSLVGLAGVYEQYF; V gene: TRBV5-6; clone size: NA; D gene: TRBD2; J gene: TRBJ2-7
CDR3 DNA: TGTGCCAGCAGTTTTTCGGACAGGGGGTTACGTGGCTACACCTTC; CDR3 protein: CASSFSDRGLRGYTF; V gene: TRBV28; clone size: NA; D gene: TRBD1; J gene: TRBJ1-2
CDR3 DNA: TGTGCCAGCAGTTTATCTGTTGGGCAGCCTTACACTGAAGCTTTCTTT; CDR3 protein: CASSLSVGQPYTEAFF; V gene: TRBV27; clone size: NA; D gene: NA; J gene: TRBJ1-1
CDR3 DNA: TGTGCCAGCAGCTTACGCTCCTACGAGCAGTACTTC; CDR3 protein: CASSLRSYEQYF; V gene: TRBV7-2; clone size: once; D gene: NA; J gene: TRBJ2-7
CDR3 DNA: TGCAGCGCAGGACTAGCCGGAGAGCAGTACTTC; CDR3 protein: CSAGLAGEQYF; V gene: TRBV20-1; clone size: NA; D gene: TRBD2; J gene: TRBJ2-7
CDR3 DNA: TGTGCCTGGAGTGTTCTCGGAAAACTGTTTTTT; CDR3 protein: CAWSVLGKLFF; V gene: TRBV30; clone size: NA; D gene: NA; J gene: TRBJ1-4
CDR3 DNA: TGTGCCAGCAGCGTTGGGTGGGGTGGGAGCTCTGGGGCCAACGTCCTGACTTTC; CDR3 protein: CASSVGWGGSSGANVLTF; V gene: TRBV5-6; clone size: NA; D gene: NA; J gene: TRBJ2-6
CDR3 DNA: TGTGCCAGCAGTTACAGGACTGCCGATAATTCACCCCTCCACTTT; CDR3 protein: CASSYRTADNSPLHF; V gene: TRBV6-6; clone size: NA; D gene: NA; J gene: TRBJ1-6
CDR3 DNA: TGTGCCAGCAGCCCCCTGGGACAGTCCTACGAGCAGTACTTC; CDR3 protein: CASSPLGQSYEQYF; V gene: TRBV9; clone size: few; D gene: TRBD1; J gene: TRBJ2-7
CDR3 DNA: TGTGCCAGCAGCCCATCGACTAGCACAGATACGCAGTATTTT; CDR3 protein: CASSPSTSTDTQYF; V gene: TRBV7-6; clone size: NA; D gene: NA; J gene: TRBJ2-3
CDR3 DNA: TGTGCCACCAGCAAGCAGGGGACGCAGTATTTT; CDR3 protein: CATSKQGTQYF; V gene: TRBV15; clone size: NA; D gene: NA; J gene: TRBJ2-3
CDR3 DNA: TGTGCCAGCAGTTACCGCGTGAACACTGAAGCTTTCTTT; CDR3 protein: CASSYRVNTEAFF; V gene: TRBV6-5; clone size: once; D gene: NA; J gene: TRBJ1-1
CDR3 DNA: TGTGCCTGGGGGACTAGCGGACTTTCGAAGCAGTTCTTC; CDR3 protein: CAWGTSGLSKQFF; V gene: TRBV30; clone size: NA; D gene: TRBD2; J gene: TRBJ2-1
CDR3 DNA: TGTGCCAGCAGCCCATGGCCAGGCGACGATGGCTACACCTTC; CDR3 protein: CASSPWPGDDGYTF; V gene: TRBV5-6; clone size: NA; D gene: NA; J gene: TRBJ1-2
CDR3 DNA: TGTGCCAGCAGCCTTCGACAGGGAGCGCGGGCAGATACGCAGTATTTT; CDR3 protein: CASSLRQGARADTQYF; V gene: TRBV9; clone size: NA; D gene: TRBD1; J gene: TRBJ2-3
CDR3 DNA: TGTGCCAGTAGTCCCCCAGGGGTTGGTGAGCAGTTCTTC; CDR3 protein: CASSPPGVGEQFF; V gene: TRBV19; clone size: NA; D gene: NA; J gene: TRBJ2-1
CDR3 DNA: TGTGCCAGCTGTGGGACATGGAACACCGGGGAGCTGTTTTTT; CDR3 protein: CASCGTWNTGELFF; V gene: TRBV7-8; clone size: NA; D gene: NA; J gene: TRBJ2-2
CDR3 DNA: TGTGCCAGCAGCTGGGACAGGGGTGGAAACACCATATATTTT; CDR3 protein: CASSWDRGGNTIYF; V gene: TRBV5-4; clone size: NA; D gene: TRBD1; J gene: TRBJ1-3
CDR3 DNA: TGTGCCAGCGGACAGGGAGAAAATTCACCCCTCCACTTT; CDR3 protein: CASGQGENSPLHF; V gene: TRBV2; clone size: NA; D gene: TRBD1; J gene: TRBJ1-6
CDR3 DNA: TGTGCCAGCAGTGGGACTGAGAGGGGGGAGCAGTTCTTC; CDR3 protein: CASSGTERGEQFF; V gene: TRBV2; clone size: NA; D gene: NA; J gene: TRBJ2-1
CDR3 DNA: TGTGCCAGTAGTATAGCCTTCGGGACAGTAACCGGGGAGCTGTTTTTT; CDR3 protein: CASSIAFGTVTGELFF; V gene: TRBV19; clone size: NA; D gene: TRBD1; J gene: TRBJ2-2
CDR3 DNA: TGCGCCAGCAGCAGGAGAGGGGGCGGCTTGAACACCGGGGAGCTGTTTTTT; CDR3 protein: CASSRRGGGLNTGELFF; V gene: TRBV5-1; clone size: NA; D gene: TRBD1; J gene: TRBJ2-2
CDR3 DNA: TGTGCCTTAAACCGCCAGGGGGGCGATGAAAAACTGTTTTTT; CDR3 protein: CALNRQGGDEKLFF; V gene: TRBV30; clone size: NA; D gene: TRBD1; J gene: TRBJ1-4
CDR3 DNA: TGTGCCAGCAGTGGTCCCAGGGGGAACGCTTTCTTT; CDR3 protein: CASSGPRGNAFF; V gene: TRBV6-1; clone size: NA; D gene: TRBD1; J gene: TRBJ1-1
CDR3 DNA: TGTGCCAGCTCACCGAGTGCCACAGGGGGCAACGGGGAGCTGTTTTTT; CDR3 protein: CASSPSATGGNGELFF; V gene: TRBV18; clone size: NA; D gene: TRBD1; J gene: TRBJ2-2
CDR3 DNA: TGTGCCAGCAGTGATCCTAGCGGGGGGATTTACGAGCAGTACTTC; CDR3 protein: CASSDPSGGIYEQYF; V gene: TRBV2; clone size: NA; D gene: TRBD2; J gene: TRBJ2-7
CDR3 DNA: TGTGCCAGCTCACCACCGGGAGGGGCCGATGAGCAGTTCTTC; CDR3 protein: CASSPPGGADEQFF; V gene: TRBV18; clone size: few; D gene: TRBD2; J gene: TRBJ2-1